This TCR beta chain originates from a study of blood T cells in healthy people across ages. Then a second PCR, running about 6 to 12 cycles, was carried out with a sample-barcoded 5' primer and a J-beta primer mix. TCRdb reanalysed the 5' RACE reads using MiXCR and keeps one entry per CDR3 protein. The table records under 950,000 distinct CDR3 sequences, about a fifth of them present only once. The germline CDR1 and CDR2 sequences are SGHRS and YFSETQ. This CDR3 is 16 amino acids long. V lost 5 bases, J lost 0 bases, and 14 bases lay in between. Sequenced input: blood. The sequence was collected from a man in his 70s in good health. The rearrangement uses TRBV5-1 and TRBJ1-4, with a tentative D call TRBD1 (5 bases). The CDR3, as DNA: TGCGCCAGCAGTATTCAGGGAATAGCAACTAATGAAAAACTGTTTTTT. Amino acid sequence: CASSIQGIATNEKLFF.